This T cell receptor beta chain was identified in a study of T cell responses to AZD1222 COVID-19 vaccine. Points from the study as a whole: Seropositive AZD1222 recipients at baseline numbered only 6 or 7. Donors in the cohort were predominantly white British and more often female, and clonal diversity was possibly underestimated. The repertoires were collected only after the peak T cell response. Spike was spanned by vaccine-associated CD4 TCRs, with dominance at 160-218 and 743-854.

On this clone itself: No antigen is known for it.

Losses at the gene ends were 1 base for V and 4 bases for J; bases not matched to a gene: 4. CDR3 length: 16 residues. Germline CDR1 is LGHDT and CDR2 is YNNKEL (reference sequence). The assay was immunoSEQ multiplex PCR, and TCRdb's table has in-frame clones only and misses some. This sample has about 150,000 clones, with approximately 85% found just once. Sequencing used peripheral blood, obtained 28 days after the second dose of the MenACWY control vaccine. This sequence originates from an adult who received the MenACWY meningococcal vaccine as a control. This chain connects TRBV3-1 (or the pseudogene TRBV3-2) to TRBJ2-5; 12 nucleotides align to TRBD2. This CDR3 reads CASSQGRGLAGETQYF. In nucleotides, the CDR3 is TGTGCCAGCAGCCAAGGAAGGGGACTAGCGGGAGAGACCCAGTACTTC.